The present entry profiles one TCR beta chain with its context. The antigen remains unidentified. The sample comes from a study of T cells after posttransplantation cyclophosphamide. On the day of bone marrow donation, the related graft donor provided peripheral blood. Profiling relied on immunoSEQ multiplex PCR, and the TCRdb table lists in-frame clones only, not all of them. The sample contains about 52,000 clones, 85% to 95% of which appear only once. Study-level points and caveats: Recipient CMV seropositivity and CMV reactivation strongly tracked TRB clonality. Donor-recipient repertoire similarity was low at 1-2 months, rising over year one.

Trimming removed 6 bases from V and 9 bases from J, with 18 bases in between. Per the germline V gene, CDR1 is MNHEY and CDR2 is SMNVEV (reference sequence). This CDR3 region has 15 residues. The V gene is TRBV27, the J gene TRBJ1-6; D is possibly TRBD1 (6 bases). This clonotype originated in a woman aged 25 to 39 in good health and a related stem cell transplant donor. The specimen was PBMCs. Here the CDR3 DNA reads TGTGCCAGCAGCTGGAACAGGGATTCTAGTTCACCCCTCCACTTT. Its protein is CASSWNRDSSSPLHF.